This entry lists 18 T cell receptor beta chains sequenced from one sample in a study of post-analysis software for immune sequencing data. General study points: A few TRBV segments occurring more often in patients than controls included TRBV5-6, TRBV5-1 and TRBV20-1.

Their recognized antigens are unknown. cDNA libraries for TCR beta contained unique molecular identifiers. MiXCR was run by TCRdb on the PCR reads, yielding one entry per CDR3 protein. The repertoire includes about 540,000 distinct CDR3 sequences, less than 40% of them detected once, and around 6.1% sits in the top ten. Sequences were obtained from blood. The receptors shown here come from a girl aged 2 to 17 with multiple sclerosis.

CDR3 amino acids: CSLRSRHPTDTQYF. The CDR3 DNA sequence: TGCAGCCTCCGGTCGCGACACCCCACAGATACGCAGTATTTT. The genes are TRBV29-1 and TRBJ2-3; D is ambiguous. Per germline, CDR1 SQVTM and CDR2 ANQGSEA. The V end lost 8 bases, the J end lost 2 bases, and 17 bases lay between the germline ends. This CDR3 spans 14 amino acids.

In regard to this clonotype: The germline gene is not matched at one end of the junction; a read error may be the cause. CDR3 coding DNA: TGTGCCCAGGGTAGAGCAACTAATGAAAAACGGTTTTTT. It encodes CAQGRATNEKRFF. V is TRBV7-8 and J is TRBJ1-4, with a tentative D call TRBD1 (5 bases). CDR1 and CDR2 (germline): SGHVS, FQNEAQ. The CDR3 consists of 13 residues.

The chain combines TRBV20-1 with TRBJ1-4; 7 bases are shared with TRBD1. Germline loops: CDR1 DFQATT, CDR2 SNEGSKA (reference sequence). With V trimmed by 5 bases and J by 13 bases, 19 bases remained unmatched. The CDR3 is 15 residues long. The CDR3 here is CSAPGTSGQDLGLFF. CDR3 DNA sequence: TGCAGTGCTCCCGGGACGTCCGGACAGGATTTAGGACTGTTTTTT.

This sequence joins TRBV12-3 or TRBV12-4 and TRBJ1-1; D unclear. The CDR3 length is 14 residues. Between the trimmed V and J ends, which lost 7 bases and 1 base, there was a span of 13 bases. The CDR3 nucleotides are TGTGCCAGCACCCAGGACGGTACGAACACTGAAGCTTTCTTT. Its translation: CASTQDGTNTEAFF.

This clonotype occurred once. V is TRBV4-1 and J is TRBJ2-3, with a weak D call TRBD1 (5 bases). The CDR3 covers 15 residues. Germline CDR1 and CDR2: MGHRA and YSYEKL. V shed 4 bases and J shed 2 bases, with 13 bases lying between them. The CDR3 reads CASSLTAIHTDTQYF. DNA for the CDR3: TGCGCCAGCAGCCTGACAGCGATACACACAGATACGCAGTATTTT.

This clonotype was counted between two and nine times. The rearrangement uses TRBV5-1 and TRBJ2-3; D is tentatively TRBD1 or TRBD2 (6 bases each). The CDR3 is made up of 14 amino acids. Germline V CDR1 and CDR2: SGHRS, YFSETQ. V dropped 4 bases and J dropped 4 bases, with 13 bases sitting between them. CDR3 protein: CASSPQGGPDTQYF. DNA for the CDR3: TGCGCCAGCAGCCCACAGGGAGGCCCAGATACGCAGTATTTT.

CDR3 nucleotide sequence: TGTGCCATCAGCCCCGGGTCCTACAATGAGCAGTTCTTC. Translated: CAISPGSYNEQFF. The chain carries TRBV10-3 and TRBJ2-1, with D unresolved. The germline CDR1 and CDR2 sequences are ENHRY and SYGVKD. This CDR3 region has 13 residues. V was clipped by 6 bases and J by 1 base, with 7 bases between them.

This clonotype was seen a few times. The V call is TRBV19, the J call TRBJ2-7; D not resolved. With 4 bases removed from V and 2 bases from J, the gap between germline ends came to 9 bases. CDR1 is LNHDA, CDR2 SQIVND, per germline (reference sequence). The CDR3 runs 13 residues. The CDR3 here is CASSRERTYEQYF. The DNA of the CDR3 is TGTGCCAGTAGTAGGGAACGGACCTACGAGCAGTACTTC.

This clonotype showed up just a few times. A read error is possible here, since a much larger clone lies one base away. CDR3 region: CVSSLLAGHYNEQFF. CDR3 nucleotide sequence: TGTGTCAGCAGCTTATTAGCGGGACACTACAATGAGCAGTTCTTC. This chain joins TRBV7-8 and TRBJ2-1, with TRBD2 matching over 8 bases. CDR3 length equals 15 residues. The germline gives CDR1 SGHVS, CDR2 FQNEAQ.

This clonotype appeared once. DNA for the CDR3: TGTGCCAGCAGTGACGGCTCCGGGGGCCCAACTAATGAAAAACTGTTTTTT. Its translation is CASSDGSGGPTNEKLFF. The rearrangement links TRBV2 to TRBJ1-4, with a possible D match to TRBD1 (6 bases). The CDR3 contains 17 residues. V was clipped by 3 bases and J by 0 bases, with 14 bases between them. Germline V lookup: CDR1 SNHLY, CDR2 FYNNEI.

This clonotype was seen a handful of times. J is TRBJ2-4 and V is TRBV7-8; 13 nucleotides line up with TRBD2. Trimming took 5 bases from V and 1 from J; bases not matched to a gene: 5. Germline CDR1 is SGHVS and CDR2 is FQNEAQ. The CDR3 sequence is 17 residues long. The CDR3 sequence: CASSPGLAGMAKNIQYF. CDR3 DNA: TGTGCCAGCAGCCCGGGACTAGCGGGAATGGCCAAAAACATTCAGTACTTC.

This clonotype was detected a few times. The V gene is TRBV9, the J gene TRBJ2-7; TRBD1 matches 8 bases. V was clipped by 0 bases and J by 5 bases; unmatched bases: 7. The CDR3 length is 15 residues. Germline V lookup: CDR1 SGDLS, CDR2 YYNGEE. CDR3 region: CASSVGTGGPNEQYF. For the CDR3, the DNA is TGTGCCAGCAGCGTAGGAACAGGGGGTCCTAACGAGCAGTACTTC.

The chain joins TRBV12-3 or TRBV12-4 to TRBJ2-1; the match to TRBD2 covers 9 bases. The CDR3 extends over 15 amino acids. With V trimmed by 2 bases and J by 7 bases, 6 bases remained unmatched. DNA for the CDR3: TGTGCCAGCAGTTTAAGCGGGGGGATGGGTAATGAGCAGTTCTTC. Translated: CASSLSGGMGNEQFF.

This sequence joins TRBV14 and TRBJ2-5; D may be TRBD1 or TRBD2 (5 bases each). Germline V gene data show CDR1 as SGHDN and CDR2 as FVKESK. V dropped 4 bases and J dropped 3 bases, with 18 bases sitting between them. There are 16 residues in the CDR3. CDR3 bases: TGTGCCAGCAGCCCACTGAGGGGTGTGAGAGAAGAGACCCAGTACTTC. It encodes CASSPLRGVREETQYF.

The chain has TRBV20-1 and TRBJ2-5, with 11 positions matching TRBD2. CDR3 size: 15 residues. V lost 3 bases and J lost 1; bases outside the gene matches: 4. Germline CDR1 and CDR2: DFQATT and SNEGSKA (reference sequence). CDR3 loop: CSASELAGAQETQYF. CDR3 in DNA: TGCAGTGCTAGTGAACTAGCGGGGGCCCAAGAGACCCAGTACTTC.

This clonotype turned up a few times. This sequence joins TRBV7-3 and TRBJ2-1; D remains ambiguous. V lost 5 bases, J lost 5 bases, and 13 bases lay in between. The CDR3 totals 14 residues. Germline CDR1 SGHTA, CDR2 FQGTGA. The CDR3 protein is CASSHYTTNNEQFF. The CDR3 DNA is TGTGCCAGCAGCCACTATACGACCAACAATGAGCAGTTCTTC. Drawing the rest from reference TRBV7-3 and TRBJ2-1, the complete variable domain is GAGVSQTPSNKVTEKGKYVELRCDPISGHTALYWYRQSLGQGPEFLIYFQGTGAADDSGLPNDRFFAVRPEGSVSTLKIQRTERGDSAVYLCASSHYTTNNEQFFGPGTRLTVL.

Points on this clonotype: A clone one base away is much larger, so this may be a read error. The rearrangement links TRBV20-1 to TRBJ1-2, with TRBD1 matching 10 bases. CDR1 is DFQATT, CDR2 SNEGSKA, per germline (reference sequence). The CDR3 covers 13 residues. The CDR3 reads CSATGQGNYGCTF. Here the CDR3 DNA reads TGCAGTGCTACGGGACAGGGGAACTATGGCTGCACCTTC.

This clonotype has a single count. The rearrangement links TRBV7-2 to TRBJ1-5; D not resolved. Germline V gene lookup returns CDR1 SGHTA and CDR2 FQGNSA. The CDR3 loop spans 13 amino acids. V was shortened by 1 base and J by 6 bases, with 7 bases between the two germline ends. In DNA, the CDR3 is TGTGCCAGCAGCTTAGAGGAGGGTCAGCCCCAGCATTTT. This gives the protein CASSLEEGQPQHF.